Listed below are T cell receptor beta chains from one sample, sequenced in a study of monozygotic twins with inflammatory bowel disease. TCRdb re-analyzed the 5' RACE reads; it lists each CDR3 protein once, without DNA. This table lists some 440,000 distinct CDR3 sequences. Sequenced material: blood. These receptor sequences come from a human donor with ulcerative colitis or Crohn's disease, or a healthy co-twin of an affected twin (not recorded which). Each CDR3 is given with its conserved first and last residue.

V: TRBV7-3; J: TRBJ1-1; CDR3: CASRPGLGNTEAFF
V: TRBV24-1; J: TRBJ2-5; CDR3: CATSDSTGTSGIETQYF
V: TRBV5-6; J: TRBJ2-6; CDR3: CASRKDGRSGANVLTF
V: TRBV4-2; J: TRBJ2-2; CDR3: CASSQGHSTGELFF
V: TRBV29-1; J: TRBJ2-5; CDR3: CSVELLQETQYF
V: TRBV24-1; J: TRBJ2-5; CDR3: CATSDLNGHQETQYF
V: TRBV7-9; J: TRBJ2-2; CDR3: CASSTGSLGSGELFF
V: TRBV7-9; J: TRBJ1-1; CDR3: CASSFEQGIGNTEAFF
V: TRBV11-3; J: TRBJ2-5; CDR3: CASSLGRSSETQYF
V: TRBV7-2; J: TRBJ2-7; CDR3: CASSLEKGSSYEQYF
V: TRBV12-5; J: TRBJ2-7; CDR3: CASGRRSYEQYF